This is a list of T cell receptor beta chains from one sample in a study of shared clonotypes between healthy human individuals. Sequenced by immunoSEQ multiplex PCR; TCRdb stores in-frame clones only, minus some. The sample has about 2 million clones; about 95% are singletons. Sample: naive CD4+ T cells sorted from blood. Receptor source: a man between 18 and 29 years old in good health. Each CDR3 is given with its conserved first and last residue. The D gene is left open where the match is weak. The listing skips clone size in some rows; elsewhere it reads once, few, many or a size class.

j_gene,d_gene,abundance,v_gene,CDR3aa,CDR3nt
TRBJ1-5,TRBD1,.,TRBV2,CASHTTGQVDSNQPQHF,TGTGCCAGCCACACTACGGGACAGGTCGATAGCAATCAGCCCCAGCATTTT
TRBJ1-1,.,.,TRBV11-2,CASRTNIEEVTEAFF,TGTGCCAGCAGGACCAATATAGAGGAGGTCACTGAAGCTTTCTTT
TRBJ1-1,.,.,TRBV9,CASSVVPENTEAFF,TGTGCCAGCAGCGTAGTACCGGAGAACACTGAAGCTTTCTTT
TRBJ2-1,.,.,TRBV7-9,CASSFDGLYEQFF,TGTGCCAGCAGCTTTGATGGTCTTTATGAGCAGTTCTTC
TRBJ2-1,.,.,TRBV30,CAWMGPSNARHEQFF,TGTGCCTGGATGGGGCCTTCTAACGCAAGGCATGAGCAGTTCTTC
TRBJ1-1,.,.,TRBV6-6,CASSLTANTEAFF,TGTGCCAGCAGCCTGACAGCGAACACTGAAGCTTTCTTT
TRBJ1-5,.,once,TRBV7-2,CASSLGLYSNQPQHF,TGTGCCAGCAGCTTGGGGTTGTATAGCAATCAGCCCCAGCATTTT
TRBJ2-1,.,.,TRBV6-5,CASSNTGEQFF,TGTGCCAGCAGTAATACAGGGGAGCAGTTCTTC
TRBJ2-2,TRBD2,.,TRBV30,CAWHSGGSPGELFF,TGTGCCTGGCATAGCGGGGGGTCCCCCGGGGAGCTGTTTTTT
TRBJ1-5,.,.,TRBV10-2,CASTRDRNQPQHF,TGCGCCAGCACGCGAGACCGCAATCAGCCCCAGCATTTT
TRBJ2-1,TRBD2,.,TRBV10-3,CAMQPGLAGYNEQFF,TGTGCCATGCAACCGGGACTAGCTGGTTACAATGAGCAGTTCTTC
TRBJ2-7,.,.,TRBV11-2,CASSGWGYEQYF,TGTGCCAGCAGCGGATGGGGTTACGAGCAGTACTTC
TRBJ1-6,TRBD1,.,TRBV5-1,CASSATGQGNSPLHF,TGCGCCAGCAGCGCGACGGGACAGGGTAATTCACCCCTCCACTTT
TRBJ2-7,.,.,TRBV5-1,CASSPREPTYEQYF,TGCGCCAGCAGCCCCCGGGAGCCAACCTACGAGCAGTACTTC
TRBJ2-2,.,.,TRBV30,CAWSGRILSNTGELFF,TGTGCCTGGAGTGGGCGAATATTATCGAACACCGGGGAGCTGTTTTTT
TRBJ2-5,TRBD2,.,TRBV5-1,CASSLERGVRETQYF,TGCGCCAGCAGCTTGGAGCGGGGGGTACGAGAGACCCAGTACTTC
TRBJ2-3,.,.,TRBV5-1,CASSLSQGNTDTQYF,TGCGCCAGCAGCTTGAGCCAGGGCAACACAGATACGCAGTATTTT
TRBJ2-7,.,.,TRBV6-5,CASSYGQGTPYEQYF,TGTGCCAGCAGTTACGGGCAGGGGACACCCTACGAGCAGTACTTC
TRBJ2-2,.,.,TRBV5-4,CASSLQQGTGELFF,TGTGCCAGCAGCTTGCAACAGGGCACCGGGGAGCTGTTTTTT
TRBJ2-5,TRBD2,once,TRBV7-9,CASSLLIAGGRQETQYF,TGTGCCAGCAGCCTTCTAATAGCGGGGGGCCGACAAGAGACCCAGTACTTC
TRBJ1-5,.,few,TRBV6-5,CASSLGGLGNQPQHF,TGTGCCAGCAGCCTCGGAGGGCTGGGCAATCAGCCCCAGCATTTT
TRBJ2-1,.,.,TRBV5-1,CASSSETIGVRFF,TGCGCCAGCAGCTCGGAAACCATAGGGGTACGGTTCTTC
TRBJ1-3,.,.,TRBV5-1,CASSIQGNSGNTIYF,TGCGCCAGCAGCATACAGGGAAACTCTGGAAACACCATATATTTT
TRBJ2-1,.,.,TRBV6-5,CASSYSKERPQFF,TGTGCCAGCAGTTACTCGAAAGAGAGGCCCCAGTTCTTC
TRBJ1-5,TRBD1,.,TRBV30,CAWNKDRVAQPQHF,TGTGCCTGGAACAAGGACAGGGTGGCTCAGCCCCAGCATTTT
TRBJ1-5,.,.,TRBV27,CASSFRGADQPQHF,TGTGCCAGCAGTTTCCGGGGGGCGGATCAGCCCCAGCATTTT
TRBJ2-1,TRBD1,.,TRBV10-2,CASRTVTGQGTYNEQFF,TGCGCCAGCAGGACAGTGACAGGACAGGGGACCTACAATGAGCAGTTCTTC
TRBJ2-5,.,.,TRBV15,CATSRESTETQYF,TGTGCCACCAGCAGAGAATCCACCGAGACCCAGTACTTC
TRBJ2-7,.,once,TRBV11-2,CASSAQRTSYEQYF,TGTGCCAGCAGCGCGCAGCGCACTTCCTACGAGCAGTACTTC
TRBJ2-3,.,.,TRBV7-7,CASSLGTDTQYF,TGTGCTAGCAGCCTCGGCACAGATACGCAGTATTTT
TRBJ2-3,TRBD2,.,TRBV6-6,CASSYSITEGGTQYF,TGTGCCAGCAGTTACTCGATTACGGAGGGAGGGACGCAGTATTTT
TRBJ1-2,TRBD1,few,TRBV18,CASSPGTGNYGYTF,TGTGCCAGCTCCCCTGGGACAGGGAACTATGGCTACACCTTC
TRBJ2-1,TRBD1,.,TRBV7-9,CASSWGRTGIDEQFF,TGTGCCAGCAGCTGGGGGCGGACAGGGATAGATGAGCAGTTCTTC